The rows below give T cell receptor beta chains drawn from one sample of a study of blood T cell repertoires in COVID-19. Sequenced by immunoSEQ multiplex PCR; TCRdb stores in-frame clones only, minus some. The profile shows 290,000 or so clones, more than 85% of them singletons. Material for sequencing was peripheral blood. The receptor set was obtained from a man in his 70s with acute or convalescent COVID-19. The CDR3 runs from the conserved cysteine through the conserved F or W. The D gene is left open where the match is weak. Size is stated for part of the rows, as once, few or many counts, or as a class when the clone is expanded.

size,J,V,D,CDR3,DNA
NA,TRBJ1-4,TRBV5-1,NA,CASSLERANEKLFF,TGCGCCAGCAGCTTGGAAAGAGCTAATGAAAAACTGTTTTTT
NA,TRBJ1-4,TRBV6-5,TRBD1,CASSYLMTQGEKLFF,TGTGCCAGCAGTTACCTGATGACACAGGGGGAAAAACTGTTTTTT
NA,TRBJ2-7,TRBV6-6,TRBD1,CASSYGTGGGQYF,TGTGCCAGCAGTTACGGAACAGGGGGAGGGCAGTACTTC
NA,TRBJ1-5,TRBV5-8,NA,CASKGDQPQHF,TGTGCCAGCAAGGGAGATCAGCCCCAGCATTTT
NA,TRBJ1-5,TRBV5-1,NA,CASSPGQGSPGQPQHF,TGCGCCAGCAGCCCTGGGCAGGGATCCCCTGGACAGCCCCAGCATTTT
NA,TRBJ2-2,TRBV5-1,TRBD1,CASSPGQGTGELFF,TGCGCCAGCAGCCCAGGACAGGGCACCGGGGAGCTGTTTTTT
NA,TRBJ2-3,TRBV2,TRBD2,CASSAGTSGRAADTQYF,TGTGCCAGCAGTGCCGGGACTAGCGGGAGGGCCGCAGATACGCAGTATTTT
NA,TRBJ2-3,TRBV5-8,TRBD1,CASSFPGTGSADTQYF,TGTGCCAGCAGCTTCCCCGGGACAGGGTCTGCAGATACGCAGTATTTT
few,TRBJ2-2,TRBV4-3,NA,CASSRELAGELFF,TGCGCCAGCAGCCGAGAACTAGCCGGGGAGCTGTTTTTT
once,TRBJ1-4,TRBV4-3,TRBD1,CASSQDWGQDEKLFF,TGCGCCAGCAGCCAAGATTGGGGACAGGATGAAAAACTGTTTTTT
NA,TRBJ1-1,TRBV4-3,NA,CASSRGAYSENTEAFF,TGCGCCAGCAGCCGAGGAGCCTACTCAGAGAACACTGAAGCTTTCTTT
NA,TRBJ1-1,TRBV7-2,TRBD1,CASSYYRGNTEAFF,TGTGCCAGCAGCTACTACAGGGGGAACACTGAAGCTTTCTTT
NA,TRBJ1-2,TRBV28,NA,CASTVAQALYGYTF,TGTGCCAGCACCGTTGCCCAGGCGCTCTATGGCTACACCTTC
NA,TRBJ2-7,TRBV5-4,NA,CASSRRGITYEQYF,TGTGCCAGCAGCAGGCGGGGTATCACCTACGAGCAGTACTTC
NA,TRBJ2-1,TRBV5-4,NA,CASSLVIGRGNEQFF,TGTGCCAGCAGCTTGGTCATCGGGAGAGGCAATGAGCAGTTCTTC
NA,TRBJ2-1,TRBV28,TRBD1,CASTLGRQGPVFF,TGTGCCAGCACCCTGGGAAGACAGGGGCCGGTTTTCTTC
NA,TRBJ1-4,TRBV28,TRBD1,CASSLRQGREKLFF,TGTGCCAGCAGTTTAAGACAGGGAAGGGAAAAACTGTTTTTT
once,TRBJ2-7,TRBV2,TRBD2,CASKSGTSGSRYEQYF,TGTGCCAGCAAATCCGGGACTAGCGGGAGTAGGTACGAGCAGTACTTC